The rows below give T cell receptor beta chains drawn from one sample of a study of Graves' ophthalmopathy and Graves' hyperthyroidism. Each CDR3 protein gets one entry after TCRdb re-called the multiplex PCR reads with MiXCR. The data show over a million distinct CDR3 sequences, 35% to 40% seen once. Sequencing was performed on peripheral blood or thyroid tissue (not recorded which). The source is an adult man with Graves' hyperthyroidism. Each CDR3 is given with its conserved first and last residue.

CDR3	V	J	length
CSADRTGELFF	TRBV20-1	TRBJ2-2	11
CAWSVVGGAQTQYF	TRBV30	TRBJ2-5	14
CAISSGTGGANTEAFF	TRBV10-3	TRBJ1-1	16
CASRAGTEGNQPQHF	TRBV6-2/TRBV6-3	TRBJ1-5	15
CASSVGPRYEQYF	TRBV9	TRBJ2-7	13
CANQPSGAYEQYF	TRBV10-3	TRBJ2-7	13
CSALIGQPNSPLHF	TRBV20-1	TRBJ1-6	14
CASSDDRGGRQETQYF	TRBV9	TRBJ2-5	16
CASSAGLDLEAGELFF	TRBV9	TRBJ2-2	16
CSAKTSGTDGYTF	TRBV29-1	TRBJ1-2	13
CASSKGTGTYSNQPQHF	TRBV5-5	TRBJ1-5	17
CASSDSGNDPNYGYTF	TRBV25-1	TRBJ1-2	16
CASSEALRTGTYEQYF	TRBV2	TRBJ2-7	16
CSARFSGANVLTF	TRBV20-1	TRBJ2-6	13
CASSVDDWHTEAFF	TRBV9	TRBJ1-1	14
CASSLSPGTNYGYTF	TRBV7-3	TRBJ1-2	15
CSAANAGARGNTIYF	TRBV20-1	TRBJ1-3	15
CASSPPDRPYTEAFF	TRBV9	TRBJ1-1	15
CAISHRDYEQYF	TRBV10-3	TRBJ2-7	12
CASSEQAGVRVYEQYF	TRBV7-9	TRBJ2-7	16
CARVAVHTGELFF	TRBV25-1	TRBJ2-2	13
CASSARQGNTEAFF	TRBV2	TRBJ1-1	14
CASLGQGKSSYEQYF	TRBV25-1	TRBJ2-7	15
CASSPRTTGELFF	TRBV14	TRBJ2-2	13
CAISESLDLYGYTF	TRBV10-3	TRBJ1-2	14
CASSRGSDGLYEHYF	TRBV6-6	TRBJ2-7	15
CSAPEASETQYF	TRBV29-1	TRBJ2-5	12
CASSPNLPGRNTGELFF	TRBV7-3	TRBJ2-2	17
CSARAPSGETQYF	TRBV20-1	TRBJ2-5	13
CATSDFQGQPQHF	TRBV24-1	TRBJ1-5	13
CASSLGQRTEAFF	TRBV12-3/TRBV12-4	TRBJ1-1	13
CASSQLLRGQAYGYTF	TRBV3-1	TRBJ1-2	16
CAISVGGGAKQPQHF	TRBV10-3	TRBJ1-5	15
CASSATQGAGETQYF	TRBV7-9	TRBJ2-5	15
CASSYWGRGNTEAFF	TRBV6-2/TRBV6-3	TRBJ1-1	15
CASSRSSGGAYGYTF	TRBV19	TRBJ1-2	15
CSVEQGYNSPLHF	TRBV29-1	TRBJ1-6	13
CASSWDLSGSDEQYF	TRBV7-9	TRBJ2-7	15
CASPWGRSYEQYF	TRBV3-1	TRBJ2-7	13
CASSRTGADTGELFF	TRBV19	TRBJ2-2	15